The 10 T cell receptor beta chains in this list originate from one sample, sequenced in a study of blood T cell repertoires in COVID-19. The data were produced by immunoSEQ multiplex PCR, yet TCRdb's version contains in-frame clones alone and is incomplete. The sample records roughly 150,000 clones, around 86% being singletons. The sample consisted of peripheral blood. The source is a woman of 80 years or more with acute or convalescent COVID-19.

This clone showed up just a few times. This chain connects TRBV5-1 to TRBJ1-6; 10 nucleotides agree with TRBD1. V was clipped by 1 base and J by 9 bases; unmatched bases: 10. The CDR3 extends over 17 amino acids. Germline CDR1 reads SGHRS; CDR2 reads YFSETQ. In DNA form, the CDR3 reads TGCGCCAGCAGCTTGCGGATGCGGACAGGGGGAGGTTCACCCCTCCACTTT. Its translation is CASSLRMRTGGGSPLHF.

The CDR3: CASSHVRGHYNEQFF. CDR3 nucleotides: TGTGCCAGCAGCCACGTCCGTGGACACTACAATGAGCAGTTCTTC. V and J are TRBV7-9 and TRBJ2-1; TRBD1 might be the D (5 bases). In germline, CDR1 is SEHNR, CDR2 FQNEAQ (reference sequence). The CDR3 extends over 15 amino acids. The V end lost 5 bases, the J end lost 3 bases, and 14 bases lay between the germline ends.

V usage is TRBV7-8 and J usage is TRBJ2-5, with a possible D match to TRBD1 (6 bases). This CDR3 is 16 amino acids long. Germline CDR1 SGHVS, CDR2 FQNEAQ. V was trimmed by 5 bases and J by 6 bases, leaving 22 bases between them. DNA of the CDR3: TGTGCCAGCAGCCCAATAGGGGGTCATGGGTTTAAGACCCAGTACTTC. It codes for CASSPIGGHGFKTQYF.

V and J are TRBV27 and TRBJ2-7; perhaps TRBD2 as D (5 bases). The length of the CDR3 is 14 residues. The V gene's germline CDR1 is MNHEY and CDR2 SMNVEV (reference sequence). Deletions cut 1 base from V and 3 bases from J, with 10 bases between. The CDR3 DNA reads TGTGCCAGCAGTTTATTTCGGGGAATCTACGAGCAGTACTTC. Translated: CASSLFRGIYEQYF.

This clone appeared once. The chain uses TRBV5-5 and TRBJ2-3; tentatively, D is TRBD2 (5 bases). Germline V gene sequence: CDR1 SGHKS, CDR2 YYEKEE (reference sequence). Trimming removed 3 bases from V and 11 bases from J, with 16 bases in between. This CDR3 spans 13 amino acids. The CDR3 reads CASSSLGRPGQYF. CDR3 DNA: TGTGCCAGCAGCTCCCTAGGGAGACCGGGGCAGTATTTT.

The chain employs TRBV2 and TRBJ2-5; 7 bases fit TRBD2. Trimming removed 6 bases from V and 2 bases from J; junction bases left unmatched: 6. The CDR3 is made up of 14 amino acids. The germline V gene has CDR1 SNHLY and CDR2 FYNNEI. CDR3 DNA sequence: TGTGCCAGCAGGGGCCTCGGGGGGCAAGAGACCCAGTACTTC. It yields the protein CASRGLGGQETQYF.

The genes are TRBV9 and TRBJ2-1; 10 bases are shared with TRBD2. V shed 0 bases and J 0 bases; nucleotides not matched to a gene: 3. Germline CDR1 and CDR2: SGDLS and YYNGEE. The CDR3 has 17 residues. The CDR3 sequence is CASSVGQRGGSYNEQFF. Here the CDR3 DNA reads TGTGCCAGCAGCGTAGGCCAGCGGGGGGGCTCCTACAATGAGCAGTTCTTC.

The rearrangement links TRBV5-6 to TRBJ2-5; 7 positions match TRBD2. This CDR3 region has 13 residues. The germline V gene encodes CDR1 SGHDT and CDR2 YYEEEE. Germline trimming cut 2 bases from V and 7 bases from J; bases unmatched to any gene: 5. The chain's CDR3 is CASSFAGRVTQYF. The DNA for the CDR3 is TGTGCCAGCAGCTTTGCGGGGAGGGTGACCCAGTACTTC.

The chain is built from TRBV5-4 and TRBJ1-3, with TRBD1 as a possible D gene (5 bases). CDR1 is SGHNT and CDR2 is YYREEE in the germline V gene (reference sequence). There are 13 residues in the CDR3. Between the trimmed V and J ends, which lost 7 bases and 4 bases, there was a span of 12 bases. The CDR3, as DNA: TGTGCCAGCGCGCAGGGAACCGGAAACACCATATATTTT. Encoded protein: CASAQGTGNTIYF.

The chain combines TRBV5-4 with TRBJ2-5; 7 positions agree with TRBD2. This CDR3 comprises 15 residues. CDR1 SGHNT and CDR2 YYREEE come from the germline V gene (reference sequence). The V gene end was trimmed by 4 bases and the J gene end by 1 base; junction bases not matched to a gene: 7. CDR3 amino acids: CASSLPPGGQETQYF. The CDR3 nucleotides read TGTGCCAGCAGCCTACCCCCGGGGGGCCAAGAGACCCAGTACTTC.